The next 24 T cell receptor beta chains were all read from a single sample in a study of blood T cell repertoires in COVID-19 (dated by TCRdb to the early 2020s). The library came from the immunoSEQ multiplex PCR assay. The table comes from immuneACCESS by way of TCRdb, which keeps in-frame sequences with V and J called. Part of the clones is missing from these tables; in studies checked, under half for an unresolved V gene and the rest for unknown reasons. This sample lists 110,000 to 150,000 clones; around nine tenths were detected once. Around 4.5% of the sample lies in the top ten. Sequenced sample: peripheral blood. These TCRs come from a woman between 35 and 50 years old with acute or convalescent COVID-19.

This chain connects TRBV28 to TRBJ1-2; 8 nucleotides align to TRBD1. Germline assignment: CDR1 MDHEN and CDR2 SYDVKM. V shed 8 bases and J 4 bases; nucleotides not matched to a gene: 18. The CDR3 extends over 17 amino acids. The DNA of the CDR3 is TGTGCCAGCGGCCCTTTTCCGGGCCAGGGGGCCCCCTATGGCTACACCTTC. Its protein product is CASGPFPGQGAPYGYTF.

The rearrangement uses TRBV21-1 and TRBJ2-2; TRBD1, the table's D call, lacks a check against the DNA. TRBV21-1 is a pseudogene. CDR3 length equals 16 residues. CDR3 amino acids: CASSKEGGRGTGELFF. The DNA of the CDR3 is TGTGCCAGCAGCAAAGAAGGGGGTAGGGGCACCGGGGAGCTGTTTTTT.

As for this clone: Sequence at one end of the junction differs from germline and may be a read error. The J gene is TRBJ2-2, the V gene TRBV5-8; 7 positions match TRBD2. The CDR3 consists of 15 residues. From germline, CDR1 is SGHTS and CDR2 YDEGEE. The CDR3 region has the DNA TGTGCCAGCAGCCACGGGGGGACGAAGACCGGGGAGCTGTTTTTT. Its translation is CASSHGGTKTGELFF.

J is TRBJ2-7 and V is TRBV11-2; TRBD2 matches at 8 bases. The germline CDR1 and CDR2 sequences are SGHAT and FQNNGV. The trim removed 1 base at V and 5 bases at J, leaving 7 bases unmatched. CDR3 size: 15 residues. The CDR3: CASSLGAGVRDEQYF. In nucleotides, the CDR3 is TGTGCCAGCAGCTTAGGAGCGGGAGTAAGGGACGAGCAGTACTTC.

This clone has a handful of counts. Relative to the germline gene, one junction end is altered; a read error may explain this. This chain joins TRBV5-1 and TRBJ2-7; 7 bases align to TRBD1. The germline V gene has CDR1 SGHRS and CDR2 YFSETQ. CDR3 length: 14 residues. The CDR3, as DNA: TGCGCCAGCACCTTGGACAGGATGGGGCTCGAGCAGTACTTC. Amino acid sequence: CASTLDRMGLEQYF.

V is TRBV3-1 (or the pseudogene TRBV3-2) and J is TRBJ1-1, with D perhaps TRBD1 (5 bases). The CDR3 runs to 15 residues. Germline CDR1 is LGHDT and CDR2 is YNNKEL (reference sequence). Trimming removed 1 base from V and 4 bases from J, with 13 bases in between. CDR3 sequence (DNA): TGTGCCAGCAGCCAAGGACGGGGGGTTGGCACTGAAGCTTTCTTT. Protein product: CASSQGRGVGTEAFF.

The genes are TRBV7-2 and TRBJ1-1; D not resolved. CDR3 length equals 15 residues. V dropped 4 bases and J dropped 3 bases, with 15 bases sitting between them. Per the germline V gene, CDR1 is SGHTA and CDR2 is FQGNSA. The CDR3 sequence is CASSSEPGPHTEAFF. The CDR3 DNA reads TGTGCCAGCAGCTCGGAACCGGGTCCTCACACTGAAGCTTTCTTT.

The gene calls are TRBV5-4 and TRBJ1-6; no clear D gene. CDR1 is SGHNT, CDR2 YYREEE, per germline (reference sequence). There are 14 residues in the CDR3. Trimming shortened V by 0 bases and J by 6 bases, and 7 bases separated the two germline ends. The CDR3 loop is CASSLGSLNSPLHF. CDR3 nucleotide sequence: TGTGCCAGCAGCTTGGGTTCCCTTAATTCACCCCTCCACTTT. Filled out from reference TRBV5-4 and TRBJ1-6, the complete variable domain reads ETGVTQSPTHLIKTRGQQVTLRCSSQSGHNTVSWYQQALGQGPQFIFQYYREEENGRGNFPPRFSGLQFPNYSSELNVNALELDDSALYLCASSLGSLNSPLHFGNGTRLTVT.

This clone was counted a single time. The chain couples TRBV5-8 to TRBJ2-5, with 14 bases matching TRBD2. Germline-derived CDR1 and CDR2 are SGHTS and YDEGEE. CDR3 length equals 16 residues. J was trimmed by 5 bases and V by 4 bases; bases with no gene match: 7. The CDR3 coding sequence is TGTGCCAGCAGCCCCCGGACTAGCGGGAGGATGGAGACCCAGTACTTC. Translation: CASSPRTSGRMETQYF.

This chain joins TRBV11-1 and TRBJ1-3; tentatively, D is TRBD1 (5 bases). With 1 base removed from V and 0 bases from J, the gap between germline ends came to 10 bases. The CDR3 runs to 16 residues. Germline CDR1 reads SGHAT; CDR2 reads FQDESV (reference sequence). CDR3 protein: CASSLEGQGSGNTIYF. The CDR3 DNA is TGTGCCAGCAGCTTAGAAGGTCAGGGCTCTGGAAACACCATATATTTT.

This chain links TRBV5-5 with TRBJ2-7; D possibly corresponds to TRBD1 (6 bases). The CDR3 runs to 14 residues. V lost 3 bases, J lost 3 bases, and 13 bases lay in between. Germline CDR1 reads SGHKS; CDR2 reads YYEKEE (reference sequence). The CDR3 spells CASSSDRSYYEQYF. CDR3 bases: TGTGCCAGCAGCTCTGACAGGTCCTACTACGAGCAGTACTTC.

The J gene is TRBJ1-5, the V gene TRBV28; possible D gene TRBD1, 6 bases. The length of the CDR3 is 17 residues. CDR1 and CDR2 (germline): MDHEN, SYDVKM. Between the trimmed V and J ends, which lost 5 bases and 1 base, there was a span of 18 bases. Written as DNA, the CDR3 is TGTGCCAGCAGTCCCTTTCCGAGGGGGGGCAGCAATCAGCCCCAGCATTTT. It codes for CASSPFPRGGSNQPQHF. Full variable domain (remainder filled in from reference TRBV28 and TRBJ1-5): DVKVTQSSRYLVKRTGEKVFLECVQDMDHENMFWYRQDPGLGLRLIYFSYDVKMKEKGDIPEGYSVSREKKERFSLILESASTNQTSMYLCASSPFPRGGSNQPQHFGDGTRLSIL.

This sequence joins TRBV25-1 and TRBJ1-2; maybe TRBD1 (6 bases). The CDR3 is made up of 13 amino acids. Germline CDR1 is MGHDK and CDR2 is SYGVNS. V gave up 2 bases and J gave up 3 bases, with 7 bases separating them. In DNA, the CDR3 is TGTGCCAGCAGTGAACGGACAGACTATGGCTACACCTTC. Protein: CASSERTDYGYTF.

The rearrangement joins TRBV30 to TRBJ2-7; D ambiguous. This CDR3 has 13 amino acids. Germline V gives CDR1 GTSNPN, CDR2 SVGIG (reference sequence). The V gene lost 2 bases and the J gene lost 5 bases, with 13 bases spanning the gap. The CDR3 bases are TGTGCCTGGAGTCGACGGGTTCCACACGAGCAGTACTTC. Its translation: CAWSRRVPHEQYF.

CDR3 region: CASSLMAGGDYGYTF. The DNA for the CDR3 is TGTGCCAGCAGTTTAATGGCAGGGGGCGACTATGGCTACACCTTC. This sequence joins TRBV27 and TRBJ1-2; the match to TRBD1 covers 8 bases. The CDR3 is 15 residues long. With V trimmed by 2 bases and J by 3 bases, 5 bases remained unmatched. In germline, CDR1 is MNHEY, CDR2 SMNVEV (reference sequence).

This clone was seen just once. The rearrangement joins TRBV11-2 to TRBJ2-5; D perhaps matches TRBD2 (6 bases). Germline V gives CDR1 SGHAT, CDR2 FQNNGV. The V end lost 4 bases, the J end lost 5 bases, and 11 bases lay between the germline ends. The CDR3 spans 13 residues. The CDR3, as DNA: TGTGCCAGCAGCTCGGGAGTGAGGGAGACCCAGTACTTC. The encoded protein is CASSSGVRETQYF.

This chain joins TRBV12-3 or TRBV12-4 and TRBJ1-1; D is ambiguous. V dropped 2 bases and J dropped 5 bases, with 9 bases sitting between them. This CDR3 is built from 13 residues. The CDR3 sequence: CASSLFGETEAFF. For the CDR3, the DNA is TGTGCCAGCAGTTTATTCGGGGAAACTGAAGCTTTCTTT.

The genes are TRBV6-4 and TRBJ2-3; TRBD2 aligns across 11 bases. Germline CDR1 is MRHNA and CDR2 is SNTAGT. V shed 4 bases and J 2 bases; nucleotides not matched to a gene: 8. This CDR3 has 17 amino acids. The CDR3, as DNA: TGTGCCAGCAGTGGTAGCGGGAGGGGAGGGGTCACAGATACGCAGTATTTT. Its protein product is CASSGSGRGGVTDTQYF.

This rearrangement joins TRBV19 to TRBJ1-5; 7 bases fit TRBD1. Germline V gene data show CDR1 as LNHDA and CDR2 as SQIVND (reference sequence). The CDR3 has 14 residues. V lost 6 bases to trimming and J lost 5 bases; unmatched junction nucleotides: 7. The DNA of the CDR3 is TGTGCCAGTAGGGGTCAGGGGGGCGATCAGCCCCAGCATTTT. It translates to CASRGQGGDQPQHF.

This sequence joins TRBV5-6 and TRBJ2-1, with 11 nucleotides matching TRBD2. Trimming removed 1 base from V and 10 bases from J; junction bases left unmatched: 10. This CDR3 contains 16 residues. Germline-derived CDR1 and CDR2 are SGHDT and YYEEEE. CDR3 coding DNA: TGTGCCAGCAGCTTGACAGATCTAGCGGGAGGAGGGGAGCAGTTCTTC. Translating it yields CASSLTDLAGGGEQFF. Combining the CDR3 with reference TRBV5-6 and TRBJ2-1 gives the whole variable domain DAGVTQSPTHLIKTRGQQVTLRCSPKSGHDTVSWYQQALGQGPQFIFQYYEEEERQRGNFPDRFSGHQFPNYSSELNVNALLLGDSALYLCASSLTDLAGGGEQFFGPGTRLTVL.

The chain combines TRBV3-1 (or the pseudogene TRBV3-2) with TRBJ2-2; 11 positions agree with TRBD1. With V trimmed by 6 bases and J by 7 bases, 10 bases remained unmatched. The CDR3 runs 16 residues. The germline CDR1 and CDR2 sequences are LGHDT and YNNKEL (reference sequence). As DNA, the CDR3 is TGTGCCAGCAGGGAACCGGACAGGGGGCGAGGCGGGGAGCTGTTTTTT. Translated, it gives CASREPDRGRGGELFF.

This clone appeared once. The rearrangement uses TRBV5-6 and TRBJ1-2; D perhaps matches TRBD1 (5 bases). The CDR3 consists of 15 residues. Germline CDR1 SGHDT, CDR2 YYEEEE. V lost 4 bases and J 6 bases, leaving 19 bases between the germline ends. CDR3 sequence (DNA): TGTGCCAGCAGCCCACCTCCAGGGCTCATGGATGGCTACACCTTC. Amino acids: CASSPPPGLMDGYTF.

This chain links TRBV5-1 with TRBJ1-4; D possibly corresponds to TRBD1 (6 bases). V lost 7 bases to trimming and J lost 5 bases, with 12 bases between them. CDR1 and CDR2 (germline): SGHRS, YFSETQ. This CDR3 has 13 residues. The DNA for the CDR3 is TGCGCCAGCGCGGACAGTATGAATGAAAAACTGTTTTTT. Protein product: CASADSMNEKLFF.

The rearrangement joins TRBV18 to TRBJ2-2, with D uncertain. The CDR3 covers 14 residues. V lost 3 bases, J lost 0 bases, and 5 bases lay in between. Looked up from germline, CDR1 is KGHSH and CDR2 is LQKENI. CDR3 protein: CASSPRANTGELFF. Written as DNA, the CDR3 is TGTGCCAGCTCACCTCGGGCGAACACCGGGGAGCTGTTTTTT.